This T cell receptor (beta chain) is drawn from a study of T cell responses to AZD1222 COVID-19 vaccine. The table came from immunoSEQ multiplex PCR; TCRdb's copy has only in-frame clones and leaves some out. The sample holds fewer than 150,000 clones, 88% seen once. Points from the study as a whole: White British ancestry dominated among donors, who included more females, and clonal diversity was possibly underestimated.

CDR3 size: 15 residues. Looked up from germline, CDR1 is MNHEY and CDR2 is SMNVEV (reference sequence). Trimming removed 2 bases from V and 7 bases from J, with 15 bases in between. Details on this clone: The target antigen is unknown.

The input for sequencing was peripheral blood, taken 28 days after the second AZD1222 dose. The chain recombines TRBV27 with TRBJ1-5; tentatively, D is TRBD1 (5 bases). The origin of this receptor is an adult who received the AZD1222 COVID-19 vaccine. CDR3 loop: CASSLTGLPRQPQHF. The CDR3 coding sequence is TGTGCCAGCAGTTTAACAGGACTACCCCGCCAGCCCCAGCATTTT.